This entry is about one TCR beta chain. This clonotype was detected only a few times. Its antigen target is currently unknown. Per-base quality was not reported, and no clone a single base away is much larger than it. The method was PCR. For sequencing, an Illumina HiSeq 2500 was employed. To reduce PCR and sequencing biases, unique molecular identifiers were incorporated into the TCR beta cDNA libraries. Approximately 500,000 cDNA molecules were obtained for every 1 to 10 million input T cells, so each molecule roughly corresponded to one T cell. Patient libraries were prepared and sequenced with the same protocol used for the earlier healthy control dataset. Within a given batch, samples were prepared together, multiplexed and sequenced on the same HiSeq lane. In the paper's pipeline: MIGEC handled the raw barcoded reads, throwing out single-read molecular identifier groups before consensus assembly and CDR3 extraction. VDJtools was used for post-analysis of the clonotype tables, with diversity normalized by down-sampling every dataset to the smallest sample size. Repertoire overlap clustering matched CDR3 amino acid but not nucleotide sequences to correct batch-related cross-sample contamination. Using fastp at Q25 and MiXCR, TCRdb reprocessed the public reads and kept productive beta chains. Each entry merges the rows of one CDR3 protein and shows their most common DNA and genes. TCRdb's processing, not the authors', yielded these V and J calls. This sample lists 750,000 to 950,000 distinct CDR3 sequences; approximately 44% were detected once. 4.9% of the sample is held by the ten biggest clonotypes.

V trim: 0 bases; J trim: 2 bases; unmatched bases: 7. The CDR3 measures 19 amino acids from cysteine to phenylalanine. Only the CDR3 region is kept as DNA, spanning 57 bases read in frame from base 1. The germline V gene specifies MNHEY as CDR1 and SVGAGI as CDR2. This sample is drawn from a study of post-analysis software for immune sequencing data (dated by TCRdb to between 2014 and 2017). In the study overall: The recorded disease courses included relapsing-remitting, secondary progressive and progressive-relapsing multiple sclerosis, and some patients had no subtype annotation. The patient repertoires were compared against some twelve previously published healthy control repertoires obtained from donors aged roughly 6 to 28 years. A subset of samples was prepared in parallel using single-end sample barcoding, then pooled and co-amplified after Illumina adapter ligation.

To demonstrate the VDJtools post-analysis software, the study profiled TCR beta repertoires from the peripheral blood of about 13 young patients with multiple sclerosis. Multiple sclerosis patients were children and adolescents aged about 6 to 16 years. The full study reports these points: Direct clustering with F measure revealed strong co-clustering of samples prepared in the same batch, which led to a batch-effect correction. The multiple sclerosis patient group was slightly younger than the control group. Four or five TRBV segments, including TRBV5-6, TRBV5-1 and TRBV20-1, were significantly more frequent in patients than controls. Compared with controls, multiple sclerosis patients had significantly lower normalized Chao1 diversity, a finding suggesting substantial peripheral T-cell clonal expansion.

The specimen was blood. The source of this sequence is a girl aged 10 to 17 with multiple sclerosis. The sequence joins TRBV6-5 to TRBJ1-6; a stretch of 10 junction bases matches TRBD1. The DNA sequence is as follows: TGTGCCAGCAGTTACTCGGGACAGGGGACGGGTACCTATAATTCACCCCTCCACTTT. Translated, it reads CASSYSGQGTGTYNSPLHF.